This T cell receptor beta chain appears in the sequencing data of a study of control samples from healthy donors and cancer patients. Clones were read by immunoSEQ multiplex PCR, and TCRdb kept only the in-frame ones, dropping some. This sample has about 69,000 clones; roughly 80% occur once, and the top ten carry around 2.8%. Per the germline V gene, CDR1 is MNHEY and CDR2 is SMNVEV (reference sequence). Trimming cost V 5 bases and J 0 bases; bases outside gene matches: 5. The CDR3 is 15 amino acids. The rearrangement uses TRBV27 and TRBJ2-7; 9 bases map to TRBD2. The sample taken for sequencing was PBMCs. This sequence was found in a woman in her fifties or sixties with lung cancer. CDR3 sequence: CASSRGGGSSYEQYF. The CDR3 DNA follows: TGTGCCAGCAGTCGCGGGGGGGGGAGCTCCTACGAGCAGTACTTC.